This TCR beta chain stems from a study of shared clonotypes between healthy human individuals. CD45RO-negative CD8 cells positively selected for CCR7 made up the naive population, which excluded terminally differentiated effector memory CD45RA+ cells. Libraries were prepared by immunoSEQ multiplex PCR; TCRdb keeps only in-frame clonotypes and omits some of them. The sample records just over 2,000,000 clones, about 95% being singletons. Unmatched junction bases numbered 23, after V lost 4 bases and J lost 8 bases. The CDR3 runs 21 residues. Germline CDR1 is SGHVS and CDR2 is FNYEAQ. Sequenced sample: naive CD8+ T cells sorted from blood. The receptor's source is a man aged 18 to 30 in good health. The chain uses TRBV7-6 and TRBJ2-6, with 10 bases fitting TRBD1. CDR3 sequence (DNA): TGTGCCAGCAGCTCATCCTGGCCGACAGGGGGCTCCGGGCTGTTCTCCAACGTCCTGACTTTC. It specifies CASSSSWPTGGSGLFSNVLTF.